This T cell receptor (beta chain) was retrieved from a study of regulatory T cells in long-lasting Graves disease. This clonotype has at least ten counts. Time point in this sample: newly diagnosed GD, antithyroid drugs for less than 3 months. The TCR library was made from RNA extracted from PBMCs. Building of the TCR beta libraries involved iRepertoire HTBI primers and Arm-PCR of CDR3 regions. TCRdb independently ran MiXCR on the multiplex PCR reads; one entry per CDR3 protein. In the table there are approximately 400,000 distinct CDR3 sequences, about 15% of which are singletons. The germline V gene has CDR1 SGDLS and CDR2 YYNGEE. The CDR3 consists of 17 residues. The germline V and J ends were trimmed by 3 bases and 0 bases, with 16 bases remaining between them. These same records also appear under a second study, on T cells in Graves' hyperthyroidism and ophthalmopathy.

The sample consisted of peripheral blood mononuclear cells (PBMCs), taken at new diagnosis, from a patient treated with antithyroid drugs. The TCR sequence derives from a woman younger than 45 with Graves disease. This chain joins TRBV9 and TRBJ1-3, with a possible D match to TRBD1 (5 bases). The CDR3 DNA is TGTGCCAGCAGCGGGACGACAGCGTACAGCTCTGGAAACACCATATATTTT. This codes for CASSGTTAYSSGNTIYF.